This T cell receptor (beta chain) was sequenced for a study of PD-L1 blockade in urothelial cancer. Study context: About nine tenths of the roughly 30 patients were men whose urothelial cancer was bladder-origin. Among blood samples, the median T cell count was roughly 150,000.

Trimming took off 4 bases at V and 8 bases at J, with 13 bases between the two ends. CDR1 LGHNA and CDR2 YSLEER come from the germline V gene. The CDR3 spans 13 residues. Assay: immunoSEQ multiplex PCR; the TCRdb copy retains only in-frame clones and omits some. Here the sample spans about 88,000 clones, more than 85% being singletons. This TCR came from a man between 60 and 75 years old with urothelial cancer. The sample in question was PBMCs, obtained around atezolizumab (anti-PD-L1) treatment. The chain couples TRBV4-3 to TRBJ2-3, with a possible D match to TRBD2 (6 bases). The CDR3 DNA is TGCGCCAGCAGCCGAGAGACTAGTGGTACGCAGTATTTT. Protein sequence: CASSRETSGTQYF.